The TCR beta chain described here comes from a study of blood T cell repertoires in COVID-19. For the study at large: The United States, Italy and Spain were the sources of the acute and convalescent COVID-19 samples. Nucleic acid was either cDNA or gDNA, and it came from T cells, B-cell-depleted T cells, or PBMCs.

This clone was counted once. Per the original methods: For nucleated cells, counts were estimated from reference gene primer amplification. TCRdb's table, derived via immunoSEQ multiplex PCR, lists solely in-frame clones and lacks some. V, J and clone size reflect that table, while D and trimming were determined from the DNA. Among about 63,000 clones listed, 90% to 95% were seen once. V was pared by 6 bases and J by 2 bases, with 10 bases of the junction left unmatched. There are 16 residues in the CDR3. Germline V gene sequence: CDR1 SNHLY, CDR2 FYNNEI. The chain recombines TRBV2 with TRBJ2-7, with 10 bases matching TRBD2. The source material was peripheral blood. The clonotype comes from a man over 45 with active COVID-19. CDR3 nucleotides: TGTGCCAGCAGGATCGCATCTAGCGGGAGTGCCTACGAGCAGTACTTC. Amino acids: CASRIASSGSAYEQYF.